A single sample gave rise to the 27 T cell receptor beta chains below, sequenced in a study of Graves' ophthalmopathy and Graves' hyperthyroidism. Amplified TCR beta CDR3 regions were obtained using RNA transcripts as template. First-round RT-PCR employed HTBI primers, with a second-round multiplex PCR after it. TCRdb ran MiXCR on the multiplex PCR reads and lists one entry per CDR3 protein. The table includes around 1,200,000 distinct CDR3 sequences, about 35% detected once. Sequencing input: peripheral blood or thyroid tissue (not recorded which). These receptors all come from an adult man with Graves' hyperthyroidism.

Comments on this clonotype: The junction does not match germline at one end; this may be a read error. This chain links TRBV9 with TRBJ2-7, with a weak D call TRBD2 (6 bases). The CDR3 has 10 amino acids. CDR1 and CDR2 from the germline V gene are SGDLS and YYNGEE. CDR3 nucleotides: TGTGCCAGCAGCGGCGCCACGAGCGGGTTC. This encodes CASSGATSGF.

This clonotype showed up many times. J is TRBJ1-1 and V is TRBV25-1; 10 bases fit TRBD1. Germline loops: CDR1 MGHDK, CDR2 SYGVNS. The CDR3 has 14 residues. J gave up 4 bases and V 4 bases, and 3 bases lay outside the gene matches. The CDR3 here is CASSARDRGTEAFF. For the CDR3, the DNA is TGTGCCAGCAGTGCCCGGGACAGGGGCACTGAAGCTTTCTTT.

At least ten counts were recorded for this clonotype. The rearrangement joins TRBV20-1 to TRBJ2-2; 7 positions agree with TRBD2. Trimming at V came to 5 bases and at J to 7 bases, leaving 7 bases not matched to a gene. The germline CDR1 and CDR2 sequences are DFQATT and SNEGSKA (reference sequence). CDR3 length equals 13 residues. CDR3 sequence (DNA): TGCAGTGCTGCGGGAGATTATGGCGGGGAGCTGTTTTTT. Protein product: CSAAGDYGGELFF.

Of note for this clonotype: A junction boundary mismatches the germline segment, possibly from a read error. The chain links TRBV7-8 to TRBJ1-6, with 9 bases fitting TRBD1. The CDR3 has 12 residues. The germline V gene encodes CDR1 SGHVS and CDR2 FQNEAQ. The CDR3 DNA is TGTGCCAGCAGGTCTGGGACAGGGCGCCTCGCCTTT. This encodes CASRSGTGRLAF. Based on the CDR3 plus reference TRBV7-8 and TRBJ1-6, the full variable domain is GAGVSQSPRYKVAKRGQDVALRCDPISGHVSLFWYQQALGQGPEFLTYFQNEAQLDKSGLPSDRFFAERPEGSVSTLKIQRTQQEDSAVYLCASRSGTGRLAFGNGTRLTVT.

This clonotype was picked up many times. The rearrangement joins TRBV20-1 to TRBJ2-7; TRBD2 agrees at 9 bases. V dropped 4 bases and J dropped 3; count of bases not matched to a gene: 4. In germline, CDR1 is DFQATT, CDR2 SNEGSKA (reference sequence). This CDR3 spans 13 amino acids. CDR3 sequence: CSATGTSYYEQYF. The CDR3, as DNA: TGCAGTGCTACCGGGACTAGCTACTACGAGCAGTACTTC.

This rearrangement joins TRBV5-4 to TRBJ1-3; weak D call: TRBD1 (6 bases). V was pared by 0 bases and J by 0 bases, with 10 bases between. Per the germline V gene, CDR1 is SGHNT and CDR2 is YYREEE (reference sequence). The CDR3 runs to 16 residues. CDR3 in DNA: TGTGCCAGCAGCTTGGTAGGACAGAGCTCTGGAAACACCATATATTTT. Translated: CASSLVGQSSGNTIYF.

This sequence joins TRBV6-1 and TRBJ1-4; D is ambiguous. Trimming removed 6 bases at V and 0 bases at J, with 8 bases between. Germline V gene sequence: CDR1 MNHNS, CDR2 SASEGT. This CDR3 has 14 residues. The CDR3 protein is CASRSSATNEKLFF. CDR3 coding DNA: TGTGCCAGCAGAAGCAGTGCAACTAATGAAAAACTGTTTTTT.

A remark on this clonotype: The CDR3 ends on some other residue instead of the conserved phenylalanine or tryptophan, so this is likely a read error. Because the CDR3's place on the DNA is in doubt, the DNA is left out and the CDR3 is given as listed by TCRdb. The V call is TRBV7-6, the J call TRBJ1-1; the D call TRBD1 from the table was never checked on the DNA. Counting both end residues, the CDR3 totals 12 amino acids. Per germline, CDR1 SGHVS and CDR2 FNYEAQ. The CDR3 is CASSLSGQGTFS.

This clonotype appeared many times. The chain has TRBV10-3 and TRBJ1-5; D is uncertain. The V end was cut by 8 bases, the J end by 7 bases, with 15 bases between. The CDR3 runs 13 residues. Germline-derived CDR1 and CDR2 are ENHRY and SYGVKD. CDR3 residues: CAIADGPRQPQHF. CDR3 nucleotides: TGTGCCATCGCGGACGGCCCAAGACAGCCCCAGCATTTT.

In its sample, this clonotype was seen a few times. The chain uses TRBV7-9 and TRBJ2-2, with unresolved D. This CDR3 region has 18 residues. CDR1 and CDR2 (germline): SEHNR, FQNEAQ (reference sequence). The germline V and J ends were trimmed by 5 bases and 0 bases, with 19 bases remaining between them. CDR3 sequence (DNA): TGTGCCAGCAGCCCCCCCATCGGAACTCGCCCGAACACCGGGGAGCTGTTTTTT. Translation gives CASSPPIGTRPNTGELFF.

This sequence joins TRBV29-1 and TRBJ1-1; tentatively, D is TRBD1 (6 bases). Germline V gives CDR1 SQVTM, CDR2 ANQGSEA. This CDR3 has 11 amino acids. The CDR3: CSRGMNTEAFF. CDR3 DNA: TGCAGTAGGGGGATGAACACTGAAGCTTTCTTT.

Comment on this clonotype: This may be a read error: a much more frequent sequence differs by one nucleotide. The V call is TRBV5-1, the J call TRBJ2-7; TRBD1 agrees at 7 bases. The V gene's germline CDR1 is SGHRS and CDR2 YFSETQ. CDR3 length: 16 residues. J gave up 3 bases and V 7 bases, and 16 bases lay outside the gene matches. CDR3: CASGPGTVDRIYEQYF. CDR3 nucleotides: TGCGCCAGCGGCCCGGGGACAGTGGACCGAATCTACGAGCAGTACTTC.

This clonotype was seen repeatedly, ten times or more. The rearrangement links TRBV12-3 or TRBV12-4 to TRBJ1-5, with D possibly matching TRBD1 (5 bases). The CDR3 is 15 amino acids. The V end was cut by 5 bases, the J end by 9 bases, with 20 bases between. The CDR3 bases are TGTGCCAGCAGTCCCCGGGACCGGCAGCGTGTGCCCCAGCATTTT. Encoded protein: CASSPRDRQRVPQHF.

CDR3 sequence (DNA): TGTGCCAGCAGTCCCACTAGGGGTCCAACAGAGACCCAGTACTTC. Protein: CASSPTRGPTETQYF. The rearrangement links TRBV27 to TRBJ2-5, with D perhaps being TRBD1 or TRBD2 (5 bases each). CDR3 length: 15 residues. CDR1 is MNHEY, CDR2 SMNVEV, per germline (reference sequence). The V end was cut by 5 bases, the J end by 4 bases, with 17 bases between.

This clonotype was found a few times. This chain uses TRBV2 with TRBJ1-6; the D is unclear. The CDR3 spans 13 residues. Looked up from germline, CDR1 is SNHLY and CDR2 is FYNNEI. Between the trimmed V and J ends, which lost 1 base and 8 bases, there was a span of 6 bases. In DNA form, the CDR3 reads TGTGCCAGCAGTGAAGAGGTATATTCACCCCTCCACTTT. Protein sequence: CASSEEVYSPLHF.

This clonotype was picked up many times. The V and J genes are TRBV7-8 and TRBJ1-2; D is possibly TRBD1 (6 bases). The CDR3 is made up of 15 amino acids. CDR1 and CDR2 (germline): SGHVS, FQNEAQ. Trimming took off 5 bases at V and 8 bases at J, with 21 bases between the two ends. The CDR3 reads CASSLAGGGWRGYTF. The CDR3, as DNA: TGTGCCAGCAGCCTTGCCGGGGGGGGCTGGCGGGGCTACACCTTC.

To note about this clonotype: The junction and the germline gene differ at one end; a read error may be behind it. The V call is TRBV2, the J call TRBJ2-5; 12 bases match TRBD2. The CDR3 spans 15 residues. Germline assignment: CDR1 SNHLY and CDR2 FYNNEI. The CDR3 spells CAGSYRLAGAETQYF. The CDR3, as DNA: TGTGCCGGCAGTTACCGACTAGCGGGAGCCGAGACCCAGTACTTC. The complete variable domain, with remaining parts taken from reference TRBV2 and TRBJ2-5, reads EPEVTQTPSHQVTQMGQEVILRCVPISNHLYFYWYRQILGQKVEFLVSFYNNEISEKSEIFDDQFSVERPDGSNFTLKIRSTKLEDSAMYFCAGSYRLAGAETQYFGPGTRLLVL.

A single count supports this clonotype. This may stem from a read error, because a much larger clone lies one nucleotide away. This chain connects TRBV7-9 to TRBJ2-7, with D possibly being TRBD1 or TRBD2 (5 bases each). From germline, CDR1 is SEHNR and CDR2 FQNEAQ (reference sequence). This CDR3 contains 14 residues. V was shortened by 5 bases and J by 5 bases, with 16 bases between the two germline ends. Here the CDR3 DNA reads TGTGCCAGCAGCCTCGGGGCTCAATTCAACGAGCAGTACTTC. Its translation is CASSLGAQFNEQYF.

CDR3 residues: CASGQGASLFYEQYF. In DNA, the CDR3 is TGTGCCTCGGGACAGGGGGCTTCCCTATTCTACGAGCAGTACTTC. The chain joins TRBV30 to TRBJ2-5; 12 bases map to TRBD1. The tail of the sequence fits TRBJ2-7 better, so the J call may be wrong. The germline V gene has CDR1 GTSNPN and CDR2 SVGIG (reference sequence). This CDR3 is built from 15 residues.

This clonotype was seen at least ten times. The chain has TRBV7-8 and TRBJ1-1; no clear D gene. This CDR3 is built from 15 residues. Germline CDR1 reads SGHVS; CDR2 reads FQNEAQ. Trimming removed 5 bases at V and 2 bases at J, with 15 bases between. The CDR3 protein is CASSADERVNTEAFF. In nucleotides, the CDR3 is TGTGCCAGCAGCGCCGATGAACGGGTCAACACTGAAGCTTTCTTT.

This clonotype was counted at least ten times. This chain connects TRBV11-3 to TRBJ2-7, with D maybe TRBD1 (5 bases). This CDR3 has 13 amino acids. With 2 bases removed from V and 3 bases from J, the gap between germline ends came to 8 bases. CDR1 is SGHNT and CDR2 is YENEEA in the germline V gene. The CDR3 DNA reads TGTGCCAGCAGCTTATGGCAGGGCTACGAGCAGTACTTC. As protein: CASSLWQGYEQYF.

This clonotype was detected many times. This CDR3 is CASSLPGDSPLHF. The CDR3 coding sequence is TGTGCCAGCAGTCTCCCGGGGGATTCACCCCTCCACTTT. The chain employs TRBV28 and TRBJ1-6; tentatively, D is TRBD1 (5 bases). The germline gives CDR1 MDHEN, CDR2 SYDVKM. This CDR3 comprises 13 residues. V was cut by 5 bases and J by 8 bases, with 10 bases left in between.

This chain connects TRBV7-9 to TRBJ2-7, with TRBD2 matching over 10 bases. Unmatched junction bases numbered 5, after V lost 5 bases and J lost 7 bases. Per germline, CDR1 SEHNR and CDR2 FQNEAQ (reference sequence). The CDR3 totals 13 residues. The chain's CDR3 is CASSPGLAEEQYF. CDR3 nucleotide sequence: TGTGCCAGCAGCCCCGGACTAGCGGAAGAGCAGTACTTC.

The V gene is TRBV20-1, the J gene TRBJ1-1, with no clear D. Trimming stripped 2 bases from V and 0 bases from J, with 10 bases between. The germline gives CDR1 DFQATT, CDR2 SNEGSKA (reference sequence). The CDR3 runs to 14 residues. The CDR3 loop reads CSARIGFMNTEAFF. The CDR3 coding sequence is TGCAGTGCTAGAATAGGGTTCATGAACACTGAAGCTTTCTTT.

This clonotype was found a few times. V gene TRBV12-3 or TRBV12-4 combines with J gene TRBJ1-6; 7 positions agree with TRBD1. V lost 2 bases, J lost 10 bases, and 5 bases stayed unmatched. This CDR3 is 14 amino acids long. The CDR3 protein is CASSLWQGESPLHF. For the CDR3, the DNA is TGTGCCAGCAGTTTATGGCAGGGGGAATCACCCCTCCACTTT.

This clonotype was detected many times. The rearrangement links TRBV9 to TRBJ1-1, with a weak D call TRBD1 (6 bases). The CDR3 has 14 residues. V was shortened by 2 bases and J by 4 bases, with 12 bases between the two germline ends. Germline V gene sequence: CDR1 SGDLS, CDR2 YYNGEE. The CDR3 region is CASSVAGGGTEAFF. The CDR3 DNA reads as TGTGCCAGCAGCGTCGCGGGGGGCGGCACTGAAGCTTTCTTT.

The chain carries TRBV4-3 and TRBJ2-7; no reliable D call. The germline V gene encodes CDR1 LGHNA and CDR2 YSLEER. The CDR3 consists of 13 residues. V was shortened by 1 base and J by 7 bases, with 11 bases between the two germline ends. The DNA for the CDR3 is TGCGCCAGCAGCCAAGTAGGAGCTTGGGAGCAGTACTTC. It yields the protein CASSQVGAWEQYF.